In this sample, the clone carrying this T cell receptor (beta chain) turned up a few times. Its antigen is unknown. V lost 7 bases and J 1 base, leaving 12 bases between the germline ends. This CDR3 has 14 amino acids. The sample is drawn from a study of T cell repertoires in cytomegalovirus infection. The overall study: Matching HLA type and CMV infection were both indicated by public TCR beta signatures. Study findings and constraints: The response measured ex vivo was dominated by TCR beta clonotypes (HLA-C-restricted and CMV-specific).

From the reads, TCRdb called clonotypes with MiXCR, one entry per CDR3 protein. The sample lists 400,000 to 600,000 distinct CDR3 sequences, about 39% occurring once. Source: cultured PBMCs, taken from culture after CMV antigen stimulation. The chain combines TRBV12-3 or TRBV12-4 with TRBJ2-3, with a possible D match to TRBD2 (7 bases). This TCR was sampled from a human donor in good health (CMV status not recorded). Some clones in this sample may be carry-over from other donors' samples. In nucleotides, the CDR3 is TGTGCCAGCACCCCGGGGGGCCGCACAGATACGCAGTATTTT. Protein product: CASTPGGRTDTQYF.